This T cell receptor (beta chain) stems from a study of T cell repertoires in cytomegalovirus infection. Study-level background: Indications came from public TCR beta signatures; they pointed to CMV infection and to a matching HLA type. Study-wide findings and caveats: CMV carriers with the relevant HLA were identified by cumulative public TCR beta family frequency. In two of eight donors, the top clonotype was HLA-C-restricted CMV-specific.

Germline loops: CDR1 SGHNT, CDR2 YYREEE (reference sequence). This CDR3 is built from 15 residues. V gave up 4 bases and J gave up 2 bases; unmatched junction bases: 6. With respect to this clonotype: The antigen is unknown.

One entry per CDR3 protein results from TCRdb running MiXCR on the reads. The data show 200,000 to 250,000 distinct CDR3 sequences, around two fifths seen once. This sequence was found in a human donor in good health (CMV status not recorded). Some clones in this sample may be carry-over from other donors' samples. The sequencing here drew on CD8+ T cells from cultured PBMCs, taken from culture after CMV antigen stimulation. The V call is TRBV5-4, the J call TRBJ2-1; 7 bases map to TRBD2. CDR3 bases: TGTGCCAGCAGCCAAGGCGGGGGTCCCTACAATGAGCAGTTCTTC. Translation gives CASSQGGGPYNEQFF.